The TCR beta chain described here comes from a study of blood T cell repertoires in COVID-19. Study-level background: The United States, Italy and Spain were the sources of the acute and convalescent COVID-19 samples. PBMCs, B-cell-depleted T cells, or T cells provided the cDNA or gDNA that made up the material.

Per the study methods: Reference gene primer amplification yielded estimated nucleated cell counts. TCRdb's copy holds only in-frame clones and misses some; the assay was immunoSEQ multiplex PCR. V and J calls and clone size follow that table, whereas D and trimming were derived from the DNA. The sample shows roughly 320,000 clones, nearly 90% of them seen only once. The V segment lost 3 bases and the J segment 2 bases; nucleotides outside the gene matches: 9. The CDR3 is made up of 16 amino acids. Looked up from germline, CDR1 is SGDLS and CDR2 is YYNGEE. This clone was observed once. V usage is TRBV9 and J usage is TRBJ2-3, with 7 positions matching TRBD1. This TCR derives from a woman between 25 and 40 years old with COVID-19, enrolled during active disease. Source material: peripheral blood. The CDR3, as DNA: TGTGCCAGCAGCGGGAGAGGGGGCGGATCCACAGATACGCAGTATTTT. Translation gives CASSGRGGGSTDTQYF.